A single sample gave rise to the 6 T cell receptor beta chains below, sequenced in a study of T cells in Graves' hyperthyroidism and ophthalmopathy. Authors of the study amplified TCR beta CDR3 regions from RNA transcripts. Carried out on the TCR CDR3, a first-round RT-PCR used the HTBI primer set. TCRdb redid the calling of the multiplex PCR reads with MiXCR, one entry per CDR3 protein. The repertoire consists of 600,000 to 750,000 distinct CDR3 sequences, with around 16% occurring once and the leading ten covering less than 20%. Sequenced material: blood. These receptor sequences come from a man aged 45 to 65 with Graves' hyperthyroidism.

In this sample, this clonotype turned up many times. CDR3 loop: CSAGVGGASYEQYF. CDR3 DNA: TGCAGTGCTGGGGTTGGGGGAGCAAGCTACGAGCAGTACTTC. The chain joins TRBV20-1 to TRBJ2-7, with D perhaps given as TRBD1 or TRBD2 (5 bases each). With 5 bases removed from V and 3 bases from J, the gap between germline ends came to 17 bases. There are 14 residues in the CDR3. Germline V gives CDR1 DFQATT, CDR2 SNEGSKA (reference sequence).

This clonotype was recorded at least ten times. This chain's CDR3 is CATSALGLAGDYNEQFF. The CDR3, as DNA: TGTGCCACCAGTGCCCTGGGACTAGCGGGAGATTACAATGAGCAGTTCTTC. The rearrangement links TRBV24-1 to TRBJ2-1, with TRBD2 matching over 14 bases. The CDR3 sequence is 17 residues long. V gave up 5 bases and J gave up 4 bases; unmatched junction bases: 6. The germline CDR1 and CDR2 sequences are KGHDR and SFDVKD.

The genes are TRBV19 and TRBJ1-5, with 9 bases lining up with TRBD1. The CDR3 totals 14 residues. After removal of 4 bases from V and 6 bases from J, the junction contained 4 bases not matched to a gene. Germline V gene data show CDR1 as LNHDA and CDR2 as SQIVND (reference sequence). The CDR3 sequence: CASSTTGGSQPQHF. The CDR3 DNA is TGTGCCAGTAGTACGACAGGGGGAAGTCAGCCCCAGCATTTT.

V is TRBV14 and J is TRBJ2-1; 10 bases map to TRBD2. Unmatched junction bases numbered 9, after V lost 4 bases and J lost 3 bases. CDR1 and CDR2 (germline): SGHDN, FVKESK. The CDR3 extends over 17 amino acids. CDR3 DNA: TGTGCCAGCAGCCGTCTTCAGTCTAGCGGGGGCTACAATGAGCAGTTCTTC. Translation gives CASSRLQSSGGYNEQFF.

This clonotype was counted between two and nine times. This chain uses TRBV12-3 or TRBV12-4 with TRBJ1-3, with 8 bases fitting TRBD1. The CDR3 spans 14 residues. V was pared by 6 bases and J by 0 bases, with 1 base of the junction left unmatched. The CDR3 here is CASRGTGSGNTIYF. CDR3 nucleotide sequence: TGTGCCAGCAGGGGGACAGGCTCTGGAAACACCATATATTTT.

This clonotype has a handful of counts. The chain couples TRBV10-1 to TRBJ2-7, with no clear D. From germline, CDR1 is WNHNN and CDR2 SYGVQD (reference sequence). There are 14 residues in the CDR3. V gave up 8 bases and J gave up 1 base, with 15 bases separating them. CDR3: CASAARATSYEQYF. In nucleotides, the CDR3 is TGCGCCAGCGCCGCAAGGGCCACTTCCTACGAGCAGTACTTC.